Listed below are T cell receptor beta chains from one sample, sequenced in a study of CD8 T cells in ankylosing spondylitis. MiXCR, applied by TCRdb to the 5' RACE reads, yields one record per CDR3 protein. This sample has 200,000 to 250,000 distinct CDR3 sequences; 8% to 10% occur once, and the top ten carry around 4.8%. The sequenced sample consisted of blood, either unsorted or a sorted T cell fraction (not recorded which). These receptors were obtained from a female donor with ankylosing spondylitis or in good health (not recorded which). Each CDR3 is given with its conserved first and last residue. Each record gives: V gene, J gene, CDR3 protein.

V gene: TRBV5-1; J gene: TRBJ2-1; CDR3 protein: CASSTSGRASNEQFF
V gene: TRBV6-5; J gene: TRBJ2-7; CDR3 protein: CASSYPGTVPSYEQYF
V gene: TRBV6-5; J gene: TRBJ2-5; CDR3 protein: CASSYGGFKTQYF
V gene: TRBV20-1; J gene: TRBJ2-7; CDR3 protein: CSARVAGGLHEQYF
V gene: TRBV12-3/TRBV12-4; J gene: TRBJ1-3; CDR3 protein: CASGARNTIYF
V gene: TRBV11-2; J gene: TRBJ2-1; CDR3 protein: CASSPLRKRAGNEQFF
V gene: TRBV20-1; J gene: TRBJ1-5; CDR3 protein: CSARQGLKPQHF
V gene: TRBV6-1; J gene: TRBJ1-3; CDR3 protein: CASSITGASGNTIYF
V gene: TRBV5-5; J gene: TRBJ2-5; CDR3 protein: CASTIATGETQYF
V gene: TRBV7-9; J gene: TRBJ1-1; CDR3 protein: CAIRPGTNTEAFF
V gene: TRBV2; J gene: TRBJ2-4; CDR3 protein: CASSDGVVAIQYF
V gene: TRBV7-2; J gene: TRBJ2-1; CDR3 protein: CASSLSGRLHNEQFF
V gene: TRBV6-5; J gene: TRBJ1-1; CDR3 protein: CATLQGSTEAFF
V gene: TRBV20-1; J gene: TRBJ1-4; CDR3 protein: CSAPLGRGGEKLFF
V gene: TRBV20-1; J gene: TRBJ2-1; CDR3 protein: CSAPPSGGYNEQFF
V gene: TRBV20-1; J gene: TRBJ2-7; CDR3 protein: CSALRDRVYEQYF
V gene: TRBV21-1; J gene: TRBJ2-7; CDR3 protein: CASSYGVSPSYEQYF
V gene: TRBV5-1; J gene: TRBJ2-3; CDR3 protein: CASRGSGTDTQYF
V gene: TRBV12-3/TRBV12-4; J gene: TRBJ2-2; CDR3 protein: CASSPTIAGELFF
V gene: TRBV29-1; J gene: TRBJ2-7; CDR3 protein: CSVVVTSGYEQYF
V gene: TRBV19; J gene: TRBJ1-1; CDR3 protein: CASSWGGTEAFF
V gene: TRBV12-5; J gene: TRBJ1-5; CDR3 protein: CASGLTSSNQPQHF
V gene: TRBV11-3; J gene: TRBJ2-2; CDR3 protein: CASSLIAGLNTGELFF
V gene: TRBV29-1; J gene: TRBJ2-4; CDR3 protein: CSATTGEEAKNIQYF
V gene: TRBV20-1; J gene: TRBJ1-3; CDR3 protein: CSAFQGASYSGNTIYF